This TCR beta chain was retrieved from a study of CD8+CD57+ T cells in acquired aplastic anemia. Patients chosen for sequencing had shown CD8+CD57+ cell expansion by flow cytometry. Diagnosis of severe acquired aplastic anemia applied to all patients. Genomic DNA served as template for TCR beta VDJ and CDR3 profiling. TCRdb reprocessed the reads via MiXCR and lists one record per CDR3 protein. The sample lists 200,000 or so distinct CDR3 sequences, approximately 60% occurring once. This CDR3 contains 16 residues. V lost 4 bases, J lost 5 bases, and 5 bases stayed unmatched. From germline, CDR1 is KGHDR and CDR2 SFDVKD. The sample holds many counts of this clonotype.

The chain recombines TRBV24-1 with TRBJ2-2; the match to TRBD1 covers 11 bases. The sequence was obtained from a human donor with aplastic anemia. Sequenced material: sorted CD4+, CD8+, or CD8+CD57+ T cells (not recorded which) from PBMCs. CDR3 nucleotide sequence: TGTGCCACCAGTGAAGGGGACAGGGGGTTTACCGGGGAGCTGTTTTTT. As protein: CATSEGDRGFTGELFF.